Shown below are 22 T cell receptor beta chains from a single sample sequenced in a study of cytomegalovirus exposure and HLA in healthy donors. The PCR employed 60 Vbeta primers together with 13 Jbeta primers. Sequencing was performed with immunoSEQ multiplex PCR; in TCRdb, only in-frame clones are kept and a portion is missing. The sample records some 160,000 clones, over 80% being singletons. The sequenced sample consisted of PBMCs. These receptors were collected from a young woman in good health and CMV-seronegative.

J is TRBJ2-7 and V is TRBV18; 8 bases agree with TRBD1. The CDR3 has 17 residues. With V trimmed by 3 bases and J by 2 bases, 12 bases remained unmatched. Germline values: CDR1 KGHSH, CDR2 LQKENI. DNA for the CDR3: TGTGCCAGCTCACCCAGGACAGGGCGGACTACAACCTACGAGCAGTACTTC. Translated, it gives CASSPRTGRTTTYEQYF. Variable domain in full (rest from reference TRBV18 and TRBJ2-7): NAGVMQNPRHLVRRRGQEARLRCSPMKGHSHVYWYRQLPEEGLKFMVYLQKENIIDESGMPKERFSAEFPKEGPSILRIQQVVRGDSAAYFCASSPRTGRTTTYEQYFGPGTRLTVT.

The J gene is TRBJ2-3, the V gene TRBV19; 8 nucleotides match TRBD1. The V gene end was trimmed by 6 bases and the J gene end by 3 bases; junction bases not matched to a gene: 5. The CDR3 is 14 amino acids. Germline V lookup: CDR1 LNHDA, CDR2 SQIVND (reference sequence). The CDR3 here is CASRDREGTDTQYF. The CDR3 DNA reads as TGTGCCAGTAGGGACAGGGAAGGGACAGATACGCAGTATTTT.

V usage is TRBV4-1 and J usage is TRBJ1-4; TRBD1 aligns across 10 bases. The CDR3 loop spans 16 amino acids. Per the germline V gene, CDR1 is MGHRA and CDR2 is YSYEKL. Losses at the gene ends were 1 base for V and 7 bases for J; bases not matched to a gene: 6. CDR3: CASSQAAGQGIEKLFF. The CDR3 nucleotides are TGCGCCAGCAGCCAAGCGGCGGGACAGGGGATTGAAAAACTGTTTTTT.

The chain uses TRBV15 and TRBJ2-3; D may be TRBD1 (6 bases). This CDR3 contains 15 residues. The V end lost 3 bases, the J end lost 6 bases, and 16 bases lay between the germline ends. Germline V lookup: CDR1 LNHNV, CDR2 YYDKDF (reference sequence). The CDR3 nucleotides read TGTGCCACCAGCAGTAGACTCGCTAGGGGGGATACGCAGTATTTT. It specifies CATSSRLARGDTQYF.

CDR3 nucleotides: TGTGCCTGGAGTGAACAGGTTAACACTGAAGCTTTCTTT. This gives the protein CAWSEQVNTEAFF. The rearrangement uses TRBV30 and TRBJ1-1, with D possibly matching TRBD1 (5 bases). The germline V gene has CDR1 GTSNPN and CDR2 SVGIG (reference sequence). This CDR3 spans 13 amino acids. V was pared by 1 base and J by 2 bases, with 8 bases between.

There are a few counts of this clone. The V and J genes are TRBV6-1 and TRBJ1-4, with TRBD1 matching 9 bases. CDR1 is MNHNS, CDR2 SASEGT, per germline. Trimming removed 8 bases from V and 7 bases from J; junction bases left unmatched: 11. The CDR3 is made up of 15 amino acids. The CDR3 sequence is CASLQGQGGFEKLFF. CDR3 bases: TGTGCCAGCTTACAGGGACAGGGAGGATTTGAAAAACTGTTTTTT.

The rearrangement uses TRBV6-1 and TRBJ2-5; 8 nucleotides line up with TRBD1. The V segment lost 6 bases and the J segment 4 bases; nucleotides outside the gene matches: 7. This CDR3 has 14 amino acids. Germline values: CDR1 MNHNS, CDR2 SASEGT. The CDR3 coding sequence is TGTGCCAGCAGGCGCCAGGGGGCGAGAGAGACCCAGTACTTC. Its translation: CASRRQGARETQYF.

This chain joins TRBV6-1 and TRBJ1-2, with 7 bases that match TRBD1. V trimming: 4 bases; J trimming: 4 bases; junction bases outside the gene matches: 6. The CDR3 loop spans 14 amino acids. Germline CDR1 MNHNS, CDR2 SASEGT. The CDR3 protein is CASSGGQAIYGYTF. The CDR3 DNA sequence: TGTGCCAGCAGTGGAGGACAGGCTATCTATGGCTACACCTTC.

This clone has more than one count but fewer than ten. This chain links TRBV6-6 with TRBJ1-4; perhaps TRBD1 as D (5 bases). Germline lookup yields CDR1 MNHNY and CDR2 SVGAGI (reference sequence). CDR3 length equals 15 residues. The V end was cut by 0 bases, the J end by 0 bases, with 5 bases between. The CDR3 nucleotides read TGTGCCAGCAGTTACTCAGGGGCAACTAATGAAAAACTGTTTTTT. This encodes CASSYSGATNEKLFF.

This chain connects TRBV11-2 to TRBJ2-7, with TRBD1 as a possible D gene (6 bases). Germline CDR1 reads SGHAT; CDR2 reads FQNNGV. The CDR3 loop spans 15 amino acids. V was shortened by 5 bases and J by 3 bases, with 17 bases between the two germline ends. The CDR3 DNA reads TGTGCCAGCAGCCTCGAACCGGGACACCTCTACGAGCAGTACTTC. Encoded protein: CASSLEPGHLYEQYF. Supplemented by reference TRBV11-2 and TRBJ2-7, the full variable domain reads EAGVAQSPRYKIIEKRQSVAFWCNPISGHATLYWYQQILGQGPKLLIQFQNNGVVDDSQLPKDRFSAERLKGVDSTLKIQPAKLEDSAVYLCASSLEPGHLYEQYFGPGTRLTVT.

This chain links TRBV28 with TRBJ2-1, with a tentative D call TRBD2 (5 bases). This CDR3 is 16 amino acids long. Between the trimmed V and J ends, which lost 7 bases and 0 bases, there was a span of 16 bases. Germline CDR1 and CDR2: MDHEN and SYDVKM. The CDR3 here is CASTSFSVSSYNEQFF. CDR3 sequence (DNA): TGTGCCAGCACCTCCTTTAGCGTAAGCTCCTACAATGAGCAGTTCTTC.

The rearrangement uses TRBV6-1 and TRBJ2-1; weak D call: TRBD2 (6 bases). V was shortened by 4 bases and J by 9 bases, with 16 bases between the two germline ends. Germline V CDR1 and CDR2: MNHNS, SASEGT. CDR3 length: 14 amino acids. The CDR3 loop reads CASSGNAGLGEQFF. The CDR3, as DNA: TGTGCCAGCAGTGGTAATGCGGGGCTGGGTGAGCAGTTCTTC.

The CDR3 nucleotides are TGTGCCAGCAGCTCGGAGGACAGGGAAGCTTTCTTT. Protein sequence: CASSSEDREAFF. The J gene is TRBJ1-1, the V gene TRBV7-9; 7 nucleotides align to TRBD1. This CDR3 spans 12 amino acids. V was pared by 4 bases and J by 8 bases, with 4 bases of the junction left unmatched. Looked up from germline, CDR1 is SEHNR and CDR2 is FQNEAQ (reference sequence). Variable domain in full (rest from reference TRBV7-9 and TRBJ1-1): DTGVSQNPRHKITKRGQNVTFRCDPISEHNRLYWYRQTLGQGPEFLTYFQNEAQLEKSRLLSDRFSAERPKGSFSTLEIQRTEQGDSAMYLCASSSEDREAFFGQGTRLTVV.

This clone occurred once. The chain employs TRBV5-4 and TRBJ2-2; weak D call: TRBD1 (5 bases). The CDR3 runs to 11 residues. Germline assignment: CDR1 SGHNT and CDR2 YYREEE (reference sequence). Trimming shortened V by 5 bases and J by 8 bases, and 7 bases separated the two germline ends. CDR3 DNA sequence: TGTGCCAGCAGTCCAGGGGGGGAGCTGTTTTTT. It specifies CASSPGGELFF.

V is TRBV5-4 and J is TRBJ2-7; the match to TRBD2 covers 12 bases. V was clipped by 5 bases and J by 0 bases; unmatched bases: 6. The CDR3 sequence is 16 residues long. Per germline, CDR1 SGHNT and CDR2 YYREEE (reference sequence). CDR3 DNA sequence: TGTGCCAGCAGTTACGGACTAGCGGGGACCTCCTACGAGCAGTACTTC. As protein: CASSYGLAGTSYEQYF.

The genes are TRBV6-5 and TRBJ2-1; the match to TRBD2 covers 7 bases. V lost 6 bases and J lost 6; bases outside the gene matches: 11. Germline V gives CDR1 MNHEY, CDR2 SVGAGI. The CDR3 runs to 15 residues. CDR3 loop: CASSSFTGGRNEQFF. Here the CDR3 DNA reads TGTGCCAGCAGCTCCTTTACGGGGGGACGCAATGAGCAGTTCTTC.

The chain carries TRBV25-1 and TRBJ2-7; tentatively, D is TRBD1 (7 bases). Germline CDR1 and CDR2: MGHDK and SYGVNS. With 4 bases removed from V and 1 base from J, the gap between germline ends came to 14 bases. CDR3 length equals 15 residues. In nucleotides, the CDR3 is TGTGCCAGCAGTGGCTCGACAGGGAGGTCCTACGAGCAGTACTTC. As protein: CASSGSTGRSYEQYF.

This CDR3 is CASWQGANTGELFF. CDR3 bases: TGTGCCTCCTGGCAGGGGGCGAACACCGGGGAGCTGTTTTTT. This chain uses TRBV28 with TRBJ2-2; 7 bases are a match to TRBD1. The CDR3 length is 14 residues. CDR1 MDHEN and CDR2 SYDVKM come from the germline V gene. Unmatched junction bases numbered 6, after V lost 11 bases and J lost 0 bases.

This chain links TRBV2 with TRBJ1-5; D possibly corresponds to TRBD1 (5 bases). Germline lookup yields CDR1 SNHLY and CDR2 FYNNEI. The germline V and J ends were trimmed by 5 bases and 0 bases, with 11 bases remaining between them. This CDR3 has 15 residues. The CDR3 loop is CASSLDRYSNQPQHF. The DNA of the CDR3 is TGTGCCAGCAGTCTAGACAGATATAGCAATCAGCCCCAGCATTTT.

V is TRBV30 and J is TRBJ1-2; D gene unclear. Germline CDR1 GTSNPN, CDR2 SVGIG (reference sequence). The CDR3 sequence is 11 residues long. The V end was cut by 4 bases, the J end by 8 bases, with 11 bases between. The CDR3 loop reads CAWNQRRGYTF. The CDR3, as DNA: TGTGCCTGGAACCAAAGGAGGGGCTACACCTTC. Drawing the rest from reference TRBV30 and TRBJ1-2, the complete variable domain is SQTIHQWPATLVQPVGSPLSLECTVEGTSNPNLYWYRQAAGRGLQLLFYSVGIGQISSEVPQNLSASRPQDRQFILSSKKLLLSDSGFYLCAWNQRRGYTFGSGTRLTVV.

J is TRBJ1-3 and V is TRBV7-6, with TRBD1 as a possible D gene (5 bases). Germline CDR1 is SGHVS and CDR2 is FNYEAQ. Trimming left V 1 base short and J 0 bases short, with 10 bases between. This CDR3 has 16 amino acids. Here the CDR3 DNA reads TGTGCCAGCAGCTTAGTGCTTCAGGGCTCTGGAAACACCATATATTTT. It translates to CASSLVLQGSGNTIYF.

There are a few counts of this clone. The J gene is TRBJ1-1, the V gene TRBV6-5; 9 bases line up with TRBD1. Germline CDR1 reads MNHEY; CDR2 reads SVGAGI. Losses at the gene ends were 2 bases for V and 5 bases for J; bases not matched to a gene: 6. The CDR3 is 15 amino acids. The CDR3 nucleotides are TGTGCCAGCAGTTACCGGGACAGGGTAGGGACTGAAGCTTTCTTT. Protein sequence: CASSYRDRVGTEAFF.